This T cell receptor (beta chain) was retrieved from a study of T cell changes during pregnancy in multiple sclerosis. The protocol was immunoSEQ multiplex PCR, while the TCRdb copy is restricted to in-frame clones and leaves out a portion. The data show about 93,000 clones, 85% to 95% seen once. Germline V gives CDR1 SGHRS, CDR2 YFSETQ. Trimming pared 7 bases from V and 1 base from J, leaving 18 bases between. This CDR3 has 15 amino acids. This chain uses TRBV5-1 with TRBJ2-7; TRBD2 is a possible D gene (5 bases). Sequences were derived from peripheral blood, sampled after pregnancy. This TCR was recovered from a female donor with multiple sclerosis, enrolled in a pregnancy study. This chain's CDR3 is CASSSLPTISYEQYF. DNA of the CDR3: TGCGCCAGCTCCTCCCTCCCGACTATTTCCTACGAGCAGTACTTC.